The rows below give T cell receptor beta chains drawn from one sample of a study of blood T cell repertoires in COVID-19. Sequencing was performed with immunoSEQ multiplex PCR; in TCRdb, only in-frame clones are kept and a portion is missing. The repertoire holds roughly 400,000 clones, with about 89% as singletons. Sequenced: peripheral blood. The receptor source for this set is a woman aged 60-75 years with COVID-19, enrolled during active disease. Each CDR3 is given with its conserved first and last residue. A D gene is named only where the DNA matches it firmly. A row's size may be missing; if present it is once, few, many or a size class.

V,J,D,size,CDR3,DNA
TRBV6-5,TRBJ1-1,-,-,CASSSPGFTEAFF,TGTGCCAGCAGTTCCCCAGGATTCACTGAAGCTTTCTTT
TRBV19,TRBJ1-1,TRBD1,-,CASSIPTGGVLEAFF,TGTGCCAGTAGTATACCCACAGGGGGGGTTCTAGAAGCTTTCTTT
TRBV6-5,TRBJ1-3,-,-,CASSYDSLNSGNTIYF,TGTGCCAGCAGTTACGACAGCCTAAACTCTGGAAACACCATATATTTT
TRBV30,TRBJ2-2,TRBD2,-,CAPGGLRGASGGTTGELFF,TGTGCCCCCGGGGGCCTTAGGGGGGCTAGCGGGGGAACCACCGGGGAGCTGTTTTTT
TRBV12-3/TRBV12-4,TRBJ2-7,-,-,CASSLTVSYEQYF,TGTGCCAGCAGTTTGACAGTCTCCTACGAGCAGTACTTC
TRBV2,TRBJ2-1,-,-,CASIRILVDNEQFF,TGTGCCAGCATACGTATACTAGTGGATAATGAGCAGTTCTTC
TRBV7-9,TRBJ2-1,-,-,CASSYVSDEQFF,TGTGCCAGCAGCTACGTCTCGGATGAGCAGTTCTTC
TRBV7-8,TRBJ1-5,-,-,CASRPGALSNQPQHF,TGTGCCAGTAGACCAGGGGCGCTTAGCAATCAGCCCCAGCATTTT
TRBV19,TRBJ2-2,-,few,CASSIRTGGRPGELFF,TGTGCCAGTAGTATTCGGACGGGGGGCCGCCCCGGGGAGCTGTTTTTT
TRBV2,TRBJ2-3,TRBD1,-,CASSEGDRVLDTQYF,TGTGCCAGCAGTGAAGGGGACAGGGTTTTAGATACGCAGTATTTT
TRBV3-1/TRBV3-2,TRBJ2-1,-,few,CASSQGNRDTNEQFF,TGTGCCAGCAGCCAAGGGAACCGGGACACTAATGAGCAGTTCTTC
TRBV18,TRBJ1-5,TRBD1,-,CASSPSQGAGQPQHF,TGTGCCAGCTCACCATCACAGGGGGCGGGTCAGCCCCAGCATTTT
TRBV2,TRBJ2-1,-,-,CASMLPRDLSYNEQFF,TGTGCCAGCATGCTTCCCCGGGATCTTTCCTACAATGAGCAGTTCTTC
TRBV12-3/TRBV12-4,TRBJ1-2,TRBD1,-,CASNQGDYGYTF,TGTGCCAGCAACCAGGGGGACTATGGCTACACCTTC
TRBV5-6,TRBJ1-1,TRBD1,-,CASSDRDRGQNTEAFF,TGTGCCAGCAGCGATCGGGACAGGGGACAAAACACTGAAGCTTTCTTT
TRBV27,TRBJ2-7,TRBD1,-,CASSAGQGPYEQYF,TGTGCCAGCAGCGCCGGACAGGGTCCCTACGAGCAGTACTTC
TRBV9,TRBJ1-1,-,-,CASSDDDTAEAFF,TGTGCCAGCAGCGACGATGACACGGCTGAAGCTTTCTTT
TRBV5-4,TRBJ1-1,TRBD1,-,CASSLAGQGNTEAFF,TGTGCCAGCAGCTTGGCGGGACAGGGGAACACTGAAGCTTTCTTT
TRBV5-1,TRBJ2-3,-,-,CASSPPRFHGDTQYF,TGCGCCAGCAGCCCGCCTAGGTTTCACGGAGATACGCAGTATTTT
TRBV18,TRBJ2-5,-,-,CASSGEGETQYF,TGTGCCAGCTCCGGCGAGGGAGAGACCCAGTACTTC
TRBV18,TRBJ1-1,-,-,CASSPLDRSTEAFF,TGTGCCAGCTCACCCCTCGACAGGAGCACTGAAGCTTTCTTT
TRBV2,TRBJ1-5,TRBD1,-,CATSDHRGGNQPQHF,TGTGCCACCTCGGACCACAGGGGAGGCAATCAGCCCCAGCATTTT
TRBV6-1,TRBJ1-5,-,-,CASSEAIRVGQPQHF,TGTGCCAGCAGTGAAGCGATTCGGGTCGGCCAGCCCCAGCATTTT
TRBV9,TRBJ1-6,TRBD1,-,CASSRMGQGTNSPLHF,TGTGCCAGCAGCCGAATGGGACAGGGTACTAATTCACCCCTCCACTTT
TRBV20-1,TRBJ1-3,-,many,CSASVTGSGNTIYF,TGCAGTGCTAGTGTGACAGGTAGTGGAAACACCATATATTTT
TRBV27,TRBJ2-7,TRBD1,-,CATSGQGYEQYF,TGTGCCACCTCGGGACAGGGCTACGAGCAGTACTTC
TRBV6-6,TRBJ2-7,TRBD1,-,CASSYSTGGTYEQYF,TGTGCCAGCAGTTACTCGACAGGGGGGACCTACGAGCAGTACTTC
TRBV5-6,TRBJ1-5,-,-,CASSLDRTGPQHF,TGTGCCAGCAGCCTTGACAGGACTGGGCCCCAGCATTTT
TRBV28,TRBJ1-1,-,-,CASTSNTEAFF,TGTGCCAGCACCTCGAACACTGAAGCTTTCTTT
TRBV19,TRBJ1-5,-,-,CASSIQGRNQPQHF,TGTGCCAGTAGTATCCAGGGTCGCAATCAGCCCCAGCATTTT
TRBV7-8,TRBJ1-2,-,-,CASSLGGNYGYTF,TGTGCCAGCAGCCTAGGAGGGAACTATGGCTACACCTTC
TRBV7-8,TRBJ2-7,TRBD1,once,CASSFTQGRHTYEQYF,TGTGCCAGCAGCTTTACACAGGGGCGCCACACCTACGAGCAGTACTTC
TRBV30,TRBJ1-2,-,-,CAWGPHYHSGYTF,TGTGCCTGGGGCCCTCATTACCACTCGGGCTACACCTTC
TRBV2,TRBJ2-2,-,-,CASSDGTPTNTGELFF,TGTGCCAGCAGTGACGGGACACCAACGAACACCGGGGAGCTGTTTTTT
TRBV19,TRBJ2-3,-,-,CASSPRSGRADTQYF,TGTGCCAGTAGTCCCCGGTCAGGGCGTGCTGATACGCAGTATTTT
TRBV6-2/TRBV6-3,TRBJ1-2,-,-,CASSYSGVQIYGYTF,TGTGCCAGCAGTTACTCGGGAGTACAAATCTATGGCTACACCTTC
TRBV11-2,TRBJ2-1,-,-,CASRRAGTNYNEQFF,TGTGCCAGCAGGAGAGCGGGGACAAACTACAATGAGCAGTTCTTC
TRBV2,TRBJ2-2,-,-,CASTRRGGAPGELFF,TGTGCCAGCACCAGAAGGGGGGGCGCCCCCGGGGAGCTGTTTTTT
TRBV4-2,TRBJ2-5,TRBD2,-,CASSQGPTSGQETQYF,TGTGCCAGCAGCCAAGGACCGACTAGCGGTCAAGAGACCCAGTACTTC
TRBV7-3,TRBJ2-1,-,-,CASSLFGSGGSSYNEQFF,TGTGCCAGCAGCTTATTCGGTTCTGGGGGGAGCTCCTACAATGAGCAGTTCTTC
TRBV9,TRBJ1-1,TRBD1,-,CASSALGTGEAFF,TGTGCCAGCAGCGCACTGGGGACAGGAGAAGCTTTCTTT
TRBV6-5,TRBJ2-7,TRBD1,once,CASSYRDRGTYEQYF,TGTGCCAGCAGTTATCGCGACAGGGGGACCTACGAGCAGTACTTC
TRBV28,TRBJ1-5,TRBD1,-,CASSPGQLNQPQHF,TGTGCCAGCAGTCCGGGACAGCTGAATCAGCCCCAGCATTTT
TRBV27,TRBJ1-1,-,-,CASSLSYDDPPRGAFF,TGTGCCAGCAGTTTATCGTATGATGACCCTCCCAGGGGAGCTTTCTTT
TRBV6-5,TRBJ2-5,-,-,CASSRQGGQETQYF,TGTGCCAGCAGCCGTCAGGGGGGACAAGAGACCCAGTACTTC
TRBV28,TRBJ2-7,-,once,CASRLRGPEQYF,TGTGCCAGCAGACTCAGAGGCCCCGAGCAGTACTTC
TRBV19,TRBJ1-4,-,once,CASSISTTNEKLFF,TGTGCCAGTAGTATCTCTACAACTAATGAAAAACTGTTTTTT